These 4 T cell receptor beta chains were sequenced from one sample in a study of cytomegalovirus exposure and HLA in healthy donors. Researchers ran the PCR with 60 Vbeta and 13 Jbeta primers. Some clones are missing from TCRdb's copy, which holds only in-frame ones; the method was immunoSEQ multiplex PCR. The table shows 150,000 to 200,000 clones, with roughly 80% occurring only once. Material: PBMCs. The source is a woman aged 40-49 years in good health and CMV-seropositive.

This clone has only one observation. The chain joins TRBV29-1 to TRBJ1-2, with TRBD1 identical over 8 bases. Germline V lookup: CDR1 SQVTM, CDR2 ANQGSEA. V lost 4 bases, J lost 3 bases, and 7 bases stayed unmatched. This CDR3 spans 14 amino acids. CDR3 region: CSVAKTGDYYGYTF. The CDR3 DNA reads TGCAGCGTTGCGAAGACAGGGGACTACTATGGCTACACCTTC.

In its sample, this clone was seen once. The V and J genes are TRBV29-1 and TRBJ1-3; 11 nucleotides align to TRBD1. J gave up 2 bases and V 0 bases, and 12 bases lay outside the gene matches. The CDR3 length is 19 residues. Germline V gene sequence: CDR1 SQVTM, CDR2 ANQGSEA. The CDR3 here is CSVEERKRDRGFTGNTIYF. The CDR3 coding sequence is TGCAGCGTTGAAGAAAGGAAGCGGGACAGGGGGTTTACTGGAAACACCATATATTTT.

This clone was recorded a few times. This chain joins TRBV7-6 and TRBJ1-1, with D possibly TRBD1 on 5 matching bases. Germline CDR1 SGHVS, CDR2 FNYEAQ. The CDR3 spans 14 residues. V was pared by 2 bases and J by 0 bases, with 7 bases between. Here the CDR3 reads CASSLRQLNTEAFF. In DNA form, the CDR3 reads TGTGCCAGCAGCTTACGACAGTTGAACACTGAAGCTTTCTTT.

Concerning this clone itself: The junction departs from germline at one end; a sequencing error may be responsible. The chain uses TRBV7-7 and TRBJ2-1; 15 bases align to TRBD2. CDR3 size: 17 residues. CDR1 SSHAT and CDR2 FNYEAQ come from the germline V gene (reference sequence). CDR3 DNA sequence: TGTGCTAGCAGCCTCGGACTAGCGGGGGGGGGCGGCAATGAGCAGTTCTTC. It specifies CASSLGLAGGGGNEQFF.